This TCR beta chain was captured by sequencing in a study of T cell responses to AZD1222 COVID-19 vaccine. Method: immunoSEQ multiplex PCR; TCRdb's copy keeps in-frame clones and lacks some. The sample lists 100,000 to 150,000 clones; 91% were seen once. The analysis combined second doses at about 4 or about 12 weeks. The sequencing here drew on peripheral blood, taken 28 days after the second AZD1222 dose. This clonotype originated in an adult who received the AZD1222 COVID-19 vaccine.

For the CDR3, the DNA is TGTGCCAGCAGCATCGAGGGGACAGGGGTTGTGTACACCGGGGAGCTGTTTTTT. Amino acid sequence: CASSIEGTGVVYTGELFF. The V and J genes are TRBV5-6 and TRBJ2-2, with 10 nucleotides matching TRBD1. Looked up from germline, CDR1 is SGHDT and CDR2 is YYEEEE. V shed 4 bases and J 3 bases; nucleotides not matched to a gene: 12. CDR3 length: 18 amino acids.